This T cell receptor (beta chain) emerged from a study of blood T cells in healthy people across ages. Overall study findings and caveats: Unsorted PBMC input precluded a conclusive naive versus antigen-experienced comparison. It was held that the diversity estimates obtained from one million T cells were underestimates. TCR beta diversity per million T cells fell roughly linearly with age.

On this clonotype: The target antigen is unknown.

A sample-barcoded 5' primer and a J-beta primer mix were used in a second PCR of about 7 to 12 cycles. Each of the cDNA molecules was tagged by a template-switch adaptor with 12 random nucleotides. Via MiXCR, TCRdb re-called the 5' RACE reads, giving one row per CDR3 protein. This table holds 850,000 to 1,000,000 distinct CDR3 sequences, around 49% found once. The sequencing sample was made of blood. The origin of this receptor is a man between 25 and 39 years old in good health.

The CDR3 sequence: CASSPGQLNYGYTF. The CDR3 coding sequence is TGTGCCAGCTCACCAGGACAGCTTAACTATGGCTACACCTTC. The V and J genes are TRBV18 and TRBJ1-2; a weak D match, TRBD1 (6 bases). CDR3 length: 14 amino acids. Between the trimmed V and J ends, which lost 2 bases and 1 base, there was a span of 8 bases. CDR1 is KGHSH, CDR2 LQKENI, per germline.